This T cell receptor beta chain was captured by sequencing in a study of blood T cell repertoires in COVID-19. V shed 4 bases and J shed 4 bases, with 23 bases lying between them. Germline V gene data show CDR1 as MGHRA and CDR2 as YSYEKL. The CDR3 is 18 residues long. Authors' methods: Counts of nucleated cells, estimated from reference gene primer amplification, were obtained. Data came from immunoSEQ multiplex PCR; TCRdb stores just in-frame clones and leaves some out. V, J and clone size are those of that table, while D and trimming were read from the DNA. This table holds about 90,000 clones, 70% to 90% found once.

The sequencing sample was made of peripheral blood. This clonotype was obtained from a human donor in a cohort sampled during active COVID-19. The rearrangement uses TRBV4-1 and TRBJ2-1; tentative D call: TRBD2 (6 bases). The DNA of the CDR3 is TGCGCCAGCAGCCTAAGAGCAGACCTTGGGGGGATGTACAATGAGCAGTTCTTC. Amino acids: CASSLRADLGGMYNEQFF.